This T cell receptor (beta chain) was identified in a study of blood T cells in healthy people across ages. Broader study findings: Leaving the PBMCs unsorted stopped any conclusive comparison of naive versus antigen-experienced cells. Investigators viewed diversity estimates from one million T cells as underestimates, the study reported.

Germline loops: CDR1 SGHTA, CDR2 FQGTGA. Trimming left V 5 bases short and J 9 bases short, with 16 bases between. This CDR3 has 13 residues. With regard to this clonotype: What it binds is unknown.

A second PCR of roughly 7 to 11 cycles used a sample-barcoded 5' primer and a J-beta primer mix. TCRdb ran MiXCR on the 5' RACE reads and lists one entry per CDR3 protein. The sample holds roughly 800,000 distinct CDR3 sequences, around a quarter seen once. These data were also reused for a study on T cells of mothers and their children. That source adds: Three healthy Caucasian mothers served as donors, and their six children did as well. Each mother yielded more than 8 million TCR beta CDR3 reads. Each child yielded about 3 million reads.

The chain has TRBV7-3 and TRBJ1-2, with D unclear. Input material: blood. This clonotype was sampled from a boy younger than 18 in good health. The CDR3 spells CASSRADGGSYTF. In nucleotides, the CDR3 is TGTGCCAGCAGCCGCGCCGACGGCGGAAGCTACACCTTC. The full variable domain, in which reference TRBV7-3 and TRBJ1-2 provide the parts outside the CDR3, is GAGVSQTPSNKVTEKGKYVELRCDPISGHTALYWYRQSLGQGPEFLIYFQGTGAADDSGLPNDRFFAVRPEGSVSTLKIQRTERGDSAVYLCASSRADGGSYTFGSGTRLTVV.